The 17 T cell receptor beta chains reported below all come from one sample, sequenced in a study of response to subunit inactivated influenza vaccine. Each CDR3 protein gets one entry after TCRdb re-called the RT-PCR reads with MiXCR. This table holds some 800,000 distinct CDR3 sequences, about 20% found once. This specimen consisted of PBMCs from blood, obtained 4 to 6 days after vaccination. These TCRs come from a man aged 50-60 years who received an inactivated influenza vaccine.

A few counts support this clonotype. This sequence joins TRBV20-1 and TRBJ2-1, with 12 bases matching TRBD2. V trimming: 1 base; J trimming: 6 bases; junction bases outside the gene matches: 13. Germline V lookup: CDR1 DFQATT, CDR2 SNEGSKA (reference sequence). The CDR3 runs 18 residues. The CDR3 region has the DNA TGCAGTGCTAGAGCTGCGACTAGCGGGGGTTCCCTGGCCAATGAGCAGTTCTTC. Residues: CSARAATSGGSLANEQFF.

This clonotype was counted many times. This chain links TRBV29-1 with TRBJ2-3, with a possible D match to TRBD2 (5 bases). The V gene lost 3 bases and the J gene lost 2 bases, with 12 bases spanning the gap. Germline loops: CDR1 SQVTM, CDR2 ANQGSEA. The CDR3 totals 14 residues. The CDR3: CSVDAGIYTDTQYF. CDR3 nucleotide sequence: TGCAGCGTTGATGCGGGTATCTACACAGATACGCAGTATTTT.

This clonotype was observed at least ten times. The V gene is TRBV29-1, the J gene TRBJ2-1; the D is unclear. The CDR3 consists of 10 residues. Trimming pared 6 bases from V and 15 bases from J, leaving 15 bases between. Germline CDR1 and CDR2: SQVTM and ANQGSEA. The CDR3 region is CSVMDAVSFF. The CDR3 bases are TGCAGCGTAATGGACGCCGTGTCGTTCTTC.

This chain connects TRBV5-1 to TRBJ2-7; TRBD2 agrees at 14 bases. Germline CDR1 is SGHRS and CDR2 is YFSETQ. Trimming took 0 bases from V and 3 from J; bases not matched to a gene: 8. The CDR3 spans 18 residues. The CDR3 protein is CASSLGLAGGPTFYEQYF. The CDR3 DNA sequence: TGCGCCAGCAGCTTGGGACTAGCGGGAGGGCCTACCTTCTACGAGCAGTACTTC.

The chain has TRBV4-3 and TRBJ1-3; D not resolved. V was shortened by 1 base and J by 2 bases, with 9 bases between the two germline ends. The CDR3 loop spans 15 amino acids. Germline values: CDR1 LGHNA, CDR2 YSLEER. CDR3 nucleotide sequence: TGCGCCAGCAGCCAAGTTCTTGGAGCTGGAAACACCATATATTTT. It specifies CASSQVLGAGNTIYF.

The V gene is TRBV30, the J gene TRBJ1-1, with D hard to call. The germline gives CDR1 GTSNPN, CDR2 SVGIG (reference sequence). The CDR3 covers 13 residues. V lost 0 bases, J lost 4 bases, and 9 bases lay in between. CDR3 in DNA: TGTGCCTGGAGTGTATCCGGGTCCACTGAAGCTTTCTTT. Its protein is CAWSVSGSTEAFF.

This chain joins TRBV12-3 or TRBV12-4 and TRBJ2-2; no firm D call. This CDR3 has 13 residues. V lost 2 bases to trimming and J lost 6 bases, with 7 bases between them. The CDR3 sequence is CASSLFRSGELFF. DNA of the CDR3: TGTGCCAGCAGTTTATTTCGCTCCGGGGAGCTGTTTTTT.

This clonotype was detected only a few times. This sequence joins TRBV7-2 and TRBJ1-6, with D unresolved. The V end was cut by 5 bases, the J end by 10 bases, with 15 bases between. The CDR3 is 14 amino acids. CDR1 is SGHTA, CDR2 FQGNSA, per germline. The CDR3 sequence: CASSPSGSLSPLHF. The CDR3 DNA reads as TGTGCCAGCAGCCCTAGCGGGTCCCTATCACCCCTCCACTTT.

This clonotype was observed a few times. V is TRBV20-1 and J is TRBJ2-3; no definite D call. CDR3 size: 15 residues. The V and J ends lost 3 bases and 2 bases respectively, with 15 bases between them. Looked up from germline, CDR1 is DFQATT and CDR2 is SNEGSKA (reference sequence). CDR3 sequence: CSARFGPWNTDTQYF. The CDR3 DNA follows: TGCAGTGCTAGGTTCGGGCCCTGGAACACAGATACGCAGTATTTT.

This clonotype was detected a few times. The chain has TRBV24-1 and TRBJ2-2; D is unresolved. This CDR3 region has 14 residues. The V end lost 7 bases, the J end lost 5 bases, and 13 bases lay between the germline ends. CDR1 KGHDR and CDR2 SFDVKD come from the germline V gene. The CDR3 loop reads CATRDRLGTGELFF. The CDR3 coding sequence is TGTGCCACCAGGGACCGCCTGGGGACCGGGGAGCTGTTTTTT.

This clonotype was counted once. The V gene is TRBV30, the J gene TRBJ1-3; D gene uncertain. The CDR3 is 14 residues long. With 2 bases removed from V and 3 bases from J, the gap between germline ends came to 11 bases. The germline gives CDR1 GTSNPN, CDR2 SVGIG (reference sequence). CDR3 bases: TGTGCCTGGAGTCAATCTATCCGTGGAAACACCATATATTTT. Its translation is CAWSQSIRGNTIYF.

The J gene is TRBJ1-1, the V gene TRBV12-3 or TRBV12-4; D not resolved. The CDR3 contains 14 residues. V was pared by 2 bases and J by 4 bases, with 11 bases between. Here the CDR3 DNA reads TGTGCCAGCAGTTTATTTCCCCAGTCCACTGAAGCTTTCTTT. Protein: CASSLFPQSTEAFF.

In its sample, this clonotype was seen many times. This chain links TRBV12-3 or TRBV12-4 with TRBJ2-3; D call uncertain. V was trimmed by 5 bases and J by 7 bases, leaving 10 bases between them. The CDR3 is 12 residues long. The CDR3 region has the DNA TGTGCCAGCAGTAACCCGGACCATACGCAGTATTTT. Translation gives CASSNPDHTQYF.

The chain couples TRBV30 to TRBJ1-1; 10 bases fit TRBD1. The CDR3 length is 13 residues. J was trimmed by 3 bases and V by 3 bases; bases with no gene match: 1. Germline values: CDR1 GTSNPN, CDR2 SVGIG (reference sequence). CDR3 sequence (DNA): TGTGCCTGGAGCGGACAGGGGGACACTGAAGCTTTCTTT. Translated: CAWSGQGDTEAFF.

Many counts were recorded for this clonotype. This chain connects TRBV12-3 or TRBV12-4 to TRBJ1-1; D uncertain. With 7 bases removed from V and 1 base from J, the gap between germline ends came to 13 bases. This CDR3 region has 14 residues. CDR3 amino acids: CASTPTLWNTEAFF. The CDR3 DNA follows: TGTGCCAGCACCCCGACATTATGGAACACTGAAGCTTTCTTT.

This chain uses TRBV18 with TRBJ2-7; D unresolved. Germline V gene lookup returns CDR1 KGHSH and CDR2 LQKENI. The CDR3 runs 13 residues. Trimming removed 3 bases at V and 0 bases at J, with 6 bases between. The CDR3 sequence is CASSPSVSYEQYF. The CDR3 nucleotides read TGTGCCAGCTCACCTTCCGTCTCCTACGAGCAGTACTTC.

This clonotype was seen more than once but under ten times. This chain joins TRBV2 and TRBJ1-2, with D possibly matching TRBD1 (6 bases). Trimming removed 8 bases from V and 2 bases from J, with 9 bases in between. This CDR3 is built from 12 residues. Germline V gene lookup returns CDR1 SNHLY and CDR2 FYNNEI. The CDR3 DNA is TGTGCCAGCGTTACAGGGAACTATGGCTACACCTTC. Amino acids: CASVTGNYGYTF.